This T cell receptor beta chain appears in the sequencing data of a study of CD8 T cells in ankylosing spondylitis. The V gene lost 0 bases and the J gene lost 5 bases, with 17 bases spanning the gap. This CDR3 is 16 amino acids long. Germline CDR1 reads SGHKS; CDR2 reads YYEKEE (reference sequence). TCRdb recomputed calls from the 5' RACE reads with MiXCR, one row per CDR3 protein. The table shows approximately 140,000 distinct CDR3 sequences, with roughly 8.8% occurring only once. This clonotype was seen ten or more times. The specimen was blood, either unsorted or a sorted T cell fraction (not recorded which). This clonotype originated in a male donor with ankylosing spondylitis or in good health (not recorded which). This rearrangement joins TRBV5-5 to TRBJ2-5, with D possibly matching TRBD2 (7 bases). The CDR3 protein is CASSLALLGGGETQYF. The CDR3 DNA reads as TGTGCCAGCAGCTTGGCTTTATTAGGGGGAGGGGAGACCCAGTACTTC.